This record covers a single T cell receptor beta chain. This sample is drawn from a study of blood T cell repertoires in COVID-19. Study-wide background: The samples span acute and convalescent COVID-19 from the United States, Italy and Spain.

As originally analysed: Estimated nucleated cell counts came from reference gene primer amplification. TCRdb keeps only in-frame clones here, not all; method: immunoSEQ multiplex PCR. The V and J calls and clone size were taken over from that table, and D and trimming were inferred from the DNA. The profile covers some 100,000 clones, with 80% to 90% appearing a single time and roughly 2.6% taken by the ten largest. CDR1 is MDHEN and CDR2 is SYDVKM in the germline V gene. The CDR3 covers 16 residues. V lost 5 bases and J lost 0; bases outside the gene matches: 6. Individuals aged roughly 18 to 95 years were recruited from roughly 23 US areas. Self-reported history from a screening survey and questionnaire set each donor's cohort.

The chain recombines TRBV28 with TRBJ2-2, with 7 bases identical to TRBD1. The sequencing input was PBMCs or T cells enriched from blood (not recorded which). The clonotype originates from a woman aged 50 to 65 who had recovered from COVID-19. In DNA, the CDR3 is TGTGCCAGCAGTGCCTGGACAGGCACGAACACCGGGGAGCTGTTTTTT. It codes for CASSAWTGTNTGELFF.